Reported below is one T cell receptor beta chain. This record comes from a study of blood T cell repertoires in COVID-19. Turning to the study itself: COVID-19 samples from acute and convalescent phases originated in the United States, Italy and Spain. T cells, B-cell-depleted T cells, or PBMCs provided the cDNA or gDNA that served as material.

V was cut by 4 bases and J by 4 bases, with 13 bases left in between. The germline gives CDR1 MRHNA, CDR2 SNTAGT. The CDR3 covers 14 residues. As originally analysed: Reference gene primer amplification gave nucleated cell count estimates. Assay: immunoSEQ multiplex PCR; the TCRdb copy retains only in-frame clones and omits some. V and J calls and clone size are those listed in that table; D and trimming were worked out from the DNA. The sample holds hundreds of thousands of clones, roughly 90% seen once. The V call is TRBV6-4, the J call TRBJ1-1; TRBD1 is a possible D gene (6 bases). This TCR derives from a woman in her twenties or thirties with active or convalescent COVID-19. The source material was peripheral blood. CDR3 in DNA: TGTGCCAGCAGTGTACAGGGCGGGAGCACTGAAGCTTTCTTT. Translation gives CASSVQGGSTEAFF.